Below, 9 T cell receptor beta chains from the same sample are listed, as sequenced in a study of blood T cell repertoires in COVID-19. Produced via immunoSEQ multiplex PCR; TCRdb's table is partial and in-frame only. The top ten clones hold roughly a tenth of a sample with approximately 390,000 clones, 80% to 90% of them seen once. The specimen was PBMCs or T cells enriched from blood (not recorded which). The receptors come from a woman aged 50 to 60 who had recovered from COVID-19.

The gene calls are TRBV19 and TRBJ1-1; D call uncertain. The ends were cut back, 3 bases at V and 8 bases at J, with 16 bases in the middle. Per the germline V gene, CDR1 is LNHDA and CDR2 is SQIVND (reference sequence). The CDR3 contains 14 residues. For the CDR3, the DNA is TGTGCCAGTAGTATCCCTCGGGTAGCCCAAGAAGCTTTCTTT. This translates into CASSIPRVAQEAFF.

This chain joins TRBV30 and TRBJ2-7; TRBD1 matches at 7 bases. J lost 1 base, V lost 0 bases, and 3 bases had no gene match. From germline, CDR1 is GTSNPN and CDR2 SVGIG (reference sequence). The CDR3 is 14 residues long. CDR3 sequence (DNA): TGTGCCTGGAGTGTCCCGGGACAGTCCTACGAGCAGTACTTC. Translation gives CAWSVPGQSYEQYF.

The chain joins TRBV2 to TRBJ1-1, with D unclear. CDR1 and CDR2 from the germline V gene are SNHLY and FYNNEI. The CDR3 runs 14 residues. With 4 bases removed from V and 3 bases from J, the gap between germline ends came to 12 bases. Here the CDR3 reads CASSAPGRDTEAFF. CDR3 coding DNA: TGTGCCAGCAGTGCACCGGGAAGGGACACTGAAGCTTTCTTT.

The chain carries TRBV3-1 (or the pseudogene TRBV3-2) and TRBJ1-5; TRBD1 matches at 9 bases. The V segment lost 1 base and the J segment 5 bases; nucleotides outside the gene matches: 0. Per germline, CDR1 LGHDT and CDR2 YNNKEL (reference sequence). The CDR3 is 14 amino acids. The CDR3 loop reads CASSQGTGDQPQHF. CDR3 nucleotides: TGTGCCAGCAGCCAAGGGACAGGGGATCAGCCCCAGCATTTT.

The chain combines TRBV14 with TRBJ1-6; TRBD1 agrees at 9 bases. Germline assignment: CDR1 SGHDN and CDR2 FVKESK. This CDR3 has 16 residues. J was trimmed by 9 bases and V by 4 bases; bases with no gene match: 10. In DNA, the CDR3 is TGTGCCAGCAGCCGGGGACAGGGCTCGTTCGGTTCACCCCTCCACTTT. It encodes CASSRGQGSFGSPLHF.

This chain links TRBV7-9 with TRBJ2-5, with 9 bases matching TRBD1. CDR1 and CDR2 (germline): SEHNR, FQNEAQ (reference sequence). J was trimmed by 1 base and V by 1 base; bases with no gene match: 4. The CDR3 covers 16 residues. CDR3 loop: CASSLVLGQGQETQYF. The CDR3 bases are TGTGCCAGCAGCTTAGTTTTGGGACAGGGCCAAGAGACCCAGTACTTC.

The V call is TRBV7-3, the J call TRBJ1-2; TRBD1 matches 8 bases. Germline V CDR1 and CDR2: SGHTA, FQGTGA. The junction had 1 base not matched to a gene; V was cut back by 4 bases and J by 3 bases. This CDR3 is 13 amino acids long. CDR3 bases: TGTGCCAGCAGCTCACAGGGGGACTATGGCTACACCTTC. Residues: CASSSQGDYGYTF.

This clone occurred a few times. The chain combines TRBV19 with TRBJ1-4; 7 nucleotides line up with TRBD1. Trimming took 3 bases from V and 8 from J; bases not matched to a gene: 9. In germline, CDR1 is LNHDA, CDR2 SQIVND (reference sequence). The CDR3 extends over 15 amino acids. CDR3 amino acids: CASSIGDRAGEKLFF. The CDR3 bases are TGTGCCAGTAGTATTGGAGACAGGGCTGGGGAAAAACTGTTTTTT.

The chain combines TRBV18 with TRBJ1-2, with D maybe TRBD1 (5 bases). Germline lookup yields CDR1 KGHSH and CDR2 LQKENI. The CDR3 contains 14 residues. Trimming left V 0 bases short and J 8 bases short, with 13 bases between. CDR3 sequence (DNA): TGTGCCAGCTCACCACCGACAGTCCGGACGGGCTACACCTTC. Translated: CASSPPTVRTGYTF.